What follows are 3 T cell receptor beta chains derived from one specimen sequenced in a study of cytotoxic CD8 clonotypes in ibrutinib-treated CLL. Method: immunoSEQ multiplex PCR; TCRdb's copy keeps in-frame clones and lacks some. The sample contains just over 200,000 clones, 75% to 80% of which appear only once. The starting material was PBMCs, obtained after 12 months of ibrutinib treatment. All receptors derive from a human donor with chronic lymphocytic leukemia.

In its sample, this clone was seen once. The genes are TRBV5-1 and TRBJ2-5, with 10 bases fitting TRBD1. Germline values: CDR1 SGHRS, CDR2 YFSETQ. Germline trimming cut 4 bases from V and 5 bases from J; bases unmatched to any gene: 11. The CDR3 sequence is 16 residues long. As DNA, the CDR3 is TGCGCCAGCAGCCGCAATCCGGGACAGGGGACGGAGACCCAGTACTTC. Translation gives CASSRNPGQGTETQYF.

This sequence joins TRBV4-1 and TRBJ1-1, with no clear D. V was pared by 6 bases and J by 2 bases, with 7 bases between. CDR1 is MGHRA and CDR2 is YSYEKL in the germline V gene. The CDR3 loop spans 12 amino acids. The CDR3 bases are TGCGCCAGCAGTCAGACAAACACTGAAGCTTTCTTT. It is translated as CASSQTNTEAFF.

V is TRBV10-1 and J is TRBJ1-3; D gene unclear. Between the trimmed V and J ends, which lost 8 bases and 7 bases, there was a span of 12 bases. Germline V gene lookup returns CDR1 WNHNN and CDR2 SYGVQD (reference sequence). The CDR3 length is 12 residues. The CDR3 loop is CASSPGLNTIYF. DNA for the CDR3: TGCGCCAGCTCCCCGGGCTTGAACACCATATATTTT.